This T cell receptor (beta chain) was captured in a study of tumor-infiltrating lymphocytes in primary liver carcinoma. Germline-derived CDR1 and CDR2 are SQVTM and ANQGSEA. The CDR3 contains 12 residues. The input was around 0.5 ug total RNA; TCR beta cDNA was made from it with a constant-region primer. Each TCR beta library was derived from three nested multiplex PCR rounds that employed slightly modified ARM-PCR. A C-beta reverse primer and TRBV1-TRBV30 forward primers served in each of the first two PCR rounds, at ten to eleven cycles apiece. TCRdb re-called the multiplex PCR reads through MiXCR, storing one row per CDR3 protein. The repertoire consists of around 190,000 distinct CDR3 sequences, with around 81% occurring once and the leading ten covering 15% to 20%. As to this clonotype: The junction and the germline gene differ at one end; a read error may be behind it.

Bulk tissue was left unsorted, and RNA and DNA were co-extracted from 20-30 mg of it. All patients had surgically resected primary liver carcinoma. The TCR originated in a man between 40 and 49 years old with primary liver carcinoma and hepatitis B virus infection. The genes are TRBV29-1 and TRBJ1-3; D is unclear. The sequenced sample consisted of tumor tissue from primary liver carcinoma. Here the CDR3 DNA reads TGCAGCGTTGAAAGTCCTGGAAACACCATTTGTTTT. It translates to CSVESPGNTICF.